This T cell receptor (beta chain) appears in the sequencing data of a study of Tregs in tolerant kidney transplant recipients. Turning to the study itself: Related graft donors supplied nonmyeloablative bone marrow transplants, and mixed chimerism was transient.

Thawed PBMCs were FACS-sorted into unstimulated CD4+CD25+CD127- regulatory T cells, CD4+CD25- non-regulatory cells, CD4 and CD8 cells. Unmatched junction bases numbered 3, after V lost 5 bases and J lost 2 bases. This CDR3 spans 13 amino acids. Germline CDR1 is SGHNT and CDR2 is YENEEA. Points from the study as a whole: No direct test of biological reproducibility was done here. The most relevant donor-specific Treg TCRbeta repertoire apparently came from expansion with activated donor B cells.

The method was immunoSEQ multiplex PCR; TCRdb's version includes in-frame clones alone and lacks a portion of them. This sample has about 77,000 clones, with 98% found just once. About this clone itself: Its antigen is not identified.

V is TRBV11-3 and J is TRBJ2-7; 7 bases map to TRBD1. The source is a human donor who received a combined kidney and bone marrow transplant. Here the sequenced sample was CD4+ T cells from blood, taken before the transplant. Written as DNA, the CDR3 is TGTGCCAGCAGCCAAGGGACAGCCTACGAGCAGTACTTC. Its translation is CASSQGTAYEQYF.